This T cell receptor (beta chain) came from a study of blood T cell repertoires in COVID-19. Study overall: Whether acute or convalescent, the COVID-19 samples came from the United States, Italy and Spain. In each case, the material was cDNA or gDNA derived from T cells, B-cell-depleted T cells, or PBMCs.

The CDR3 covers 14 residues. CDR1 SGHTA and CDR2 FQGNSA come from the germline V gene. With 1 base removed from V and 7 bases from J, the gap between germline ends came to 13 bases. TCRdb keeps only in-frame clones here, not all; method: immunoSEQ multiplex PCR. The data show approximately 220,000 clones, with 84% seen just once and less than 7% held by the top ten. Participant age was 18 to 89 years, and participants resided in approximately 25 US areas. Resolution of symptoms, clearance, or two negative PCRs was present in recovered Cohort 3 donors. This sequence was found in a woman aged 40-49 years who had recovered from COVID-19. Sequencing input: PBMCs or T cells enriched from blood (not recorded which). This chain connects TRBV7-2 to TRBJ2-5; D is perhaps TRBD2 (7 bases). CDR3 residues: CASSLVLAGATQYF. DNA for the CDR3: TGTGCCAGCAGCTTAGTACTCGCGGGGGCGACCCAGTACTTC. The variable domain in full, completed from reference TRBV7-2 and TRBJ2-5, reads GAGVSQSPSNKVTEKGKDVELRCDPISGHTALYWYRQSLGQGLEFLIYFQGNSAPDKSGLPSDRFSAERTGGSVSTLTIQRTQQEDSAVYLCASSLVLAGATQYFGPGTRLLVL.